The 25 T cell receptor beta chains presented below share a single source sample, sequenced in a study of cytomegalovirus exposure and HLA in healthy donors. PCR employed 60 Vbeta and 13 Jbeta primers. Clones were sequenced by immunoSEQ multiplex PCR, and TCRdb holds only the in-frame ones, with some missing. The sample lists roughly 130,000 clones, almost 85% occurring once. Sequenced sample: PBMCs. These receptors all stem from a boy aged 2 to 9 in good health and CMV-seronegative.

The chain couples TRBV15 to TRBJ1-2; TRBD1 matches at 7 bases. Germline trimming cut 0 bases from V and 5 bases from J; bases unmatched to any gene: 6. This CDR3 is built from 15 residues. Germline CDR1 reads LNHNV; CDR2 reads YYDKDF (reference sequence). The CDR3 coding sequence is TGTGCCACCAGCAGAGATCGGGACAGAGCTTATGGCTACACCTTC. Translating gives CATSRDRDRAYGYTF.

The J gene is TRBJ2-3, the V gene TRBV23-1; 11 bases fit TRBD2. TRBV23-1 is given ORF status, its function remaining uncertain. V was clipped by 0 bases and J by 2 bases; unmatched bases: 4. The CDR3 loop spans 17 amino acids. The CDR3 is CASSQSRLAGPTDTQYF. The CDR3 bases are TGCGCCAGCAGTCAATCAAGACTAGCGGGACCCACAGATACGCAGTATTTT.

The chain combines TRBV4-3 with TRBJ2-3; D ambiguous. The germline CDR1 and CDR2 sequences are LGHNA and YSLEER. The CDR3 is made up of 13 amino acids. The V end lost 0 bases, the J end lost 4 bases, and 5 bases lay between the germline ends. The CDR3, as DNA: TGCGCCAGCAGCCAAGATCAGGCAGATACGCAGTATTTT. This sequence encodes CASSQDQADTQYF.

The gene calls are TRBV2 and TRBJ2-5, with a possible D match to TRBD2 (6 bases). The CDR3 length is 13 residues. Germline V lookup: CDR1 SNHLY, CDR2 FYNNEI. Trimming removed 8 bases from V and 6 bases from J, with 16 bases in between. The CDR3 sequence: CASWFGTPKTQYF. CDR3 sequence (DNA): TGTGCCAGCTGGTTCGGGACTCCGAAGACCCAGTACTTC.

As regards this clone: The junction departs from the called germline gene at one end, perhaps through a read error. This chain links TRBV30 with TRBJ1-1; D not resolved. The CDR3 length is 13 residues. Germline CDR1 reads GTSNPN; CDR2 reads SVGIG (reference sequence). CDR3 nucleotides: TGTGCCTTGAGTTCATTGTTGAACACTGAAGCTTTCTTT. This codes for CALSSLLNTEAFF.

The chain has TRBV11-3 and TRBJ2-5; the D gene is possibly TRBD2 (6 bases). V shed 5 bases and J shed 11 bases, with 24 bases lying between them. The CDR3 spans 15 residues. Germline V gene data show CDR1 as SGHNT and CDR2 as YENEEA. The CDR3 DNA sequence: TGTGCCAGCAGCCCGGGCCCCCCAGGGACTGAGGAGCAGTACTTC. Amino acid sequence: CASSPGPPGTEEQYF.

This clone was picked up one time. V gene TRBV15 combines with J gene TRBJ2-1; D perhaps matches TRBD1 (6 bases). Germline V CDR1 and CDR2: LNHNV, YYDKDF (reference sequence). V was pared by 0 bases and J by 7 bases, with 13 bases between. This CDR3 is built from 15 residues. The CDR3 DNA is TGTGCCACCAGCAGAGATAGGGTGGGGGCGAATGAGCAGTTCTTC. Translated, it gives CATSRDRVGANEQFF.

The rearrangement uses TRBV7-8 and TRBJ2-7; TRBD1 is a possible D gene (5 bases). This CDR3 contains 13 residues. V was pared by 4 bases and J by 4 bases, with 11 bases between. CDR1 SGHVS and CDR2 FQNEAQ come from the germline V gene. CDR3: CASSSRQLYEQYV. The CDR3 DNA is TGTGCCAGCAGCTCTAGACAGCTTTACGAGCAGTACGTC.

This clone was observed once. The chain is built from TRBV5-1 and TRBJ2-2; possibly TRBD1 for D (7 bases). The CDR3 loop spans 15 amino acids. Germline V gene lookup returns CDR1 SGHRS and CDR2 YFSETQ. V shed 3 bases and J shed 5 bases, with 14 bases lying between them. The CDR3 DNA sequence: TGCGCCAGCAGCTCCCAGGGGGGAATAACCGGGGAGCTGTTTTTT. It is translated as CASSSQGGITGELFF.

The rearrangement uses TRBV13 and TRBJ1-6; D not resolved. The V and J ends lost 0 bases and 9 bases respectively, with 15 bases between them. Germline CDR1 is PRHDT and CDR2 is FYEKMQ (reference sequence). The CDR3 runs to 16 residues. CDR3: CASSLGRAAGGSPLHF. The CDR3 region has the DNA TGTGCCAGCAGCTTAGGCCGAGCCGCGGGAGGTTCACCCCTCCACTTT.

This clone was counted a few times. The chain employs TRBV30 and TRBJ2-1; 8 positions match TRBD1. The germline CDR1 and CDR2 sequences are GTSNPN and SVGIG (reference sequence). The V segment lost 4 bases and the J segment 5 bases; nucleotides outside the gene matches: 4. CDR3 length equals 13 residues. CDR3 loop: CAWTRTGNNEQFF. DNA of the CDR3: TGTGCCTGGACCCGGACAGGGAACAATGAGCAGTTCTTC.

The chain links TRBV7-2 to TRBJ1-1; 7 bases are a match to TRBD1. The CDR3 sequence is 14 residues long. The germline gives CDR1 SGHTA, CDR2 FQGNSA. The junction had 8 bases not matched to a gene; V was cut back by 7 bases and J by 3 bases. CDR3: CASTETGAYTEAFF. The CDR3 DNA follows: TGTGCCAGCACAGAAACAGGGGCTTACACTGAAGCTTTCTTT.

This clone was picked up one time. V usage is TRBV7-2 and J usage is TRBJ2-1, with 11 bases aligning to TRBD2. Germline loops: CDR1 SGHTA, CDR2 FQGNSA. The length of the CDR3 is 15 residues. Trimming cost V 5 bases and J 5 bases; bases outside gene matches: 5. The CDR3 region has the DNA TGTGCCAGCAGCCCGCCGGGACTAGCGGACAATGAGCAGTTCTTC. Its translation: CASSPPGLADNEQFF.

The CDR3 DNA follows: TGTGCCAGTAGTATGACAAGCTATCAGCCCCAGCATTTT. Translation gives CASSMTSYQPQHF. V gene TRBV19 combines with J gene TRBJ1-5; D gene uncertain. Looked up from germline, CDR1 is LNHDA and CDR2 is SQIVND (reference sequence). The CDR3 has 13 residues. The V and J ends lost 3 bases and 5 bases respectively, with 8 bases between them.

In its sample, this clone was seen a few times. This CDR3 is CASSLAGAPNYGYTF. Here the CDR3 DNA reads TGTGCCAGCAGCTTGGCGGGAGCCCCCAACTATGGCTACACCTTC. The rearrangement uses TRBV7-6 and TRBJ1-2; D gene uncertain. The CDR3 totals 15 residues. V was trimmed by 3 bases and J by 2 bases, leaving 13 bases between them. Germline values: CDR1 SGHVS, CDR2 FNYEAQ.

This chain uses TRBV27 with TRBJ1-4; 7 bases are a match to TRBD1. In germline, CDR1 is MNHEY, CDR2 SMNVEV (reference sequence). The trim removed 5 bases at V and 10 bases at J, leaving 13 bases unmatched. The CDR3 runs to 15 residues. CDR3 residues: CASSNGQASVGKLFF. CDR3 nucleotides: TGTGCCAGCAGTAATGGACAGGCCAGCGTCGGAAAACTGTTTTTT.

Notes on this clone: Other DNA sequences in the same sample also yield this CDR3. This chain connects TRBV19 to TRBJ2-3, with D maybe TRBD2 (6 bases). Trimming removed 6 bases from V and 3 bases from J, with 10 bases in between. From germline, CDR1 is LNHDA and CDR2 SQIVND (reference sequence). This CDR3 has 13 residues. CDR3 nucleotide sequence: TGTGCCAGTAGAAGAGGAGGGACAGATACGCAGTATTTT. Translated, it gives CASRRGGTDTQYF.

J is TRBJ2-3 and V is TRBV5-6; D ambiguous. CDR1 and CDR2 (germline): SGHDT, YYEEEE. The CDR3 covers 11 residues. The V gene lost 4 bases and the J gene lost 6 bases, with 6 bases spanning the gap. The CDR3, as DNA: TGTGCCAGCAGCCGCGAGGATACGCAGTATTTT. It codes for CASSREDTQYF.

The chain has TRBV6-5 and TRBJ1-2; 10 positions match TRBD1. Trimming at V came to 7 bases and at J to 5 bases, leaving 13 bases not matched to a gene. CDR1 and CDR2 from the germline V gene are MNHEY and SVGAGI. This CDR3 is built from 16 residues. This chain's CDR3 is CASNYDGTGVGYGYTF. Here the CDR3 DNA reads TGTGCCAGCAATTATGACGGGACAGGGGTTGGTTATGGCTACACCTTC.

The chain has TRBV7-8 and TRBJ2-7, with 12 bases fitting TRBD1. Germline V gene data show CDR1 as SGHVS and CDR2 as FQNEAQ. This CDR3 spans 14 amino acids. The trim removed 8 bases at V and 2 bases at J, leaving 4 bases unmatched. CDR3 bases: TGTGCCAGCCGAGGGACAGGGGGCCCCTACGAGCAGTACTTC. Its translation: CASRGTGGPYEQYF.

This clone appeared once. The chain is built from TRBV5-1 and TRBJ1-2; D is possibly TRBD1 (5 bases). Germline-derived CDR1 and CDR2 are SGHRS and YFSETQ. With 6 bases removed from V and 5 bases from J, the gap between germline ends came to 11 bases. The length of the CDR3 is 12 residues. The CDR3 here is CASTPGGYGYTF. CDR3 coding DNA: TGCGCCAGCACCCCCGGGGGATATGGCTACACCTTC.

This rearrangement joins TRBV6-6 to TRBJ2-7; 7 nucleotides match TRBD1. J gave up 3 bases and V 6 bases, and 8 bases lay outside the gene matches. Germline CDR1 MNHNY, CDR2 SVGAGI (reference sequence). The CDR3 has 14 residues. CDR3 sequence reads: CASRAVRDSYEQYF. The DNA of the CDR3 is TGTGCCAGCAGAGCCGTCCGGGACAGCTACGAGCAGTACTTC.

The gene calls are TRBV12-5 and TRBJ1-2; TRBD1 matches at 7 bases. In germline, CDR1 is LGHNT, CDR2 FRNRAP. The CDR3 covers 18 residues. The ends lost 7 bases at V and 0 bases at J; junction bases unmatched: 17. CDR3 sequence: CASARTSGTELTNYGYTF. The CDR3 bases are TGTGCTAGTGCCAGGACATCCGGGACAGAGCTCACTAACTATGGCTACACCTTC.

The CDR3 sequence: CASSPLPYNEQFF. DNA of the CDR3: TGCGCCAGCAGCCCCCTCCCCTACAATGAGCAGTTCTTC. The chain joins TRBV5-1 to TRBJ2-1; D is ambiguous. The V end lost 4 bases, the J end lost 2 bases, and 7 bases lay between the germline ends. The CDR3 loop spans 13 amino acids. Germline CDR1 and CDR2: SGHRS and YFSETQ.

The J gene is TRBJ2-2, the V gene TRBV4-3, with a tentative D call TRBD2 (7 bases). The germline V gene has CDR1 LGHNA and CDR2 YSLEER. V was cut by 4 bases and J by 6 bases, with 24 bases left in between. This CDR3 is built from 18 residues. CDR3 region: CASSPIRGGLYEAGELFF. The CDR3 DNA follows: TGCGCCAGCAGCCCCATAAGGGGGGGGCTATATGAGGCCGGGGAGCTGTTTTTT.